This TCR beta chain is from a study of blood T cell repertoires in COVID-19. Study overall: The samples span acute and convalescent COVID-19 from the United States, Italy and Spain. PBMCs, B-cell-depleted T cells, or T cells provided the cDNA or gDNA that made up the material.

Study processing details: Quantification of nucleated cells was approximated via reference gene primer amplification. The table came from immunoSEQ multiplex PCR; TCRdb's copy has only in-frame clones and leaves some out. That table gives V, J and clone size, and the DNA gave D and trimming. The sample contains some 150,000 clones, approximately 80% of which appear only once. V was pared by 1 base and J by 5 bases, with 8 bases between. This CDR3 has 13 amino acids. The germline gives CDR1 SNHLY, CDR2 FYNNEI. A single count supports this clone. Sequencing was done on a sample of peripheral blood. This receptor was identified in a human donor in a cohort sampled during active COVID-19. J is TRBJ1-1 and V is TRBV2; no clear D gene. The CDR3, as DNA: TGTGCCAGCAGTGAAGACAGAGGGACTGAAGCTTTCTTT. This translates into CASSEDRGTEAFF.